These 2 T cell receptor beta chains came from one sample sequenced in a study of OX40 agonist ivuxolimab in advanced cancers. The assay was immunoSEQ multiplex PCR, and TCRdb's table has in-frame clones only and misses some. This sample carries over 55,000 clones, around 90% of them seen once, and the ten largest clones take 3.5% to 4%. The input for sequencing was CD4+ or CD8+ T cells sorted from blood, taken in a trial of the OX40 agonist ivuxolimab. These receptors all stem from an adult with an advanced solid tumor such as melanoma, head and neck, liver or kidney cancer.

V gene TRBV28 combines with J gene TRBJ2-4; D gene ambiguous. The CDR3 loop spans 14 amino acids. Germline CDR1 MDHEN, CDR2 SYDVKM. Trimming stripped 6 bases from V and 0 bases from J, with 9 bases between. CDR3 loop: CASRGILAKNIQYF. CDR3 nucleotides: TGTGCCAGCAGAGGGATTCTAGCCAAAAACATTCAGTACTTC.

The chain employs TRBV5-6 and TRBJ1-1; TRBD1 matches 7 bases. The CDR3 has 17 residues. Looked up from germline, CDR1 is SGHDT and CDR2 is YYEEEE. V lost 0 bases, J lost 0 bases, and 8 bases stayed unmatched. The CDR3 coding sequence is TGTGCCAGCAGCTTGGCCGCGGGACAGCAAATGAACACTGAAGCTTTCTTT. The encoded protein is CASSLAAGQQMNTEAFF.